The clone carrying this T cell receptor beta chain showed up many times. Trimming shortened V by 5 bases and J by 7 bases, and 17 bases separated the two germline ends. This CDR3 contains 14 residues. Germline assignment: CDR1 SGHTA and CDR2 FQGNSA. This sample is drawn from a study of CD8+CD57+ T cells in acquired aplastic anemia. Template material for TCR beta VDJ and CDR3 profiling consisted of genomic DNA. TCRdb re-called the reads with MiXCR, one entry per CDR3 protein. Counted here are about half a million distinct CDR3 sequences, around 32% occurring once; the ten biggest clones make up nearly 0.85%. All sequencing subjects had displayed CD8+CD57+ cell expansion on flow cytometry.

This chain joins TRBV7-2 and TRBJ1-2; no firm D call. This receptor was obtained from a human donor with aplastic anemia. Sequenced: sorted CD4+, CD8+, or CD8+CD57+ T cells (not recorded which) from PBMCs. CDR3 DNA sequence: TGTGCCAGCAGCCAGACGAGAGGTTCGAGTGGCTACACCTTC. The encoded protein is CASSQTRGSSGYTF.